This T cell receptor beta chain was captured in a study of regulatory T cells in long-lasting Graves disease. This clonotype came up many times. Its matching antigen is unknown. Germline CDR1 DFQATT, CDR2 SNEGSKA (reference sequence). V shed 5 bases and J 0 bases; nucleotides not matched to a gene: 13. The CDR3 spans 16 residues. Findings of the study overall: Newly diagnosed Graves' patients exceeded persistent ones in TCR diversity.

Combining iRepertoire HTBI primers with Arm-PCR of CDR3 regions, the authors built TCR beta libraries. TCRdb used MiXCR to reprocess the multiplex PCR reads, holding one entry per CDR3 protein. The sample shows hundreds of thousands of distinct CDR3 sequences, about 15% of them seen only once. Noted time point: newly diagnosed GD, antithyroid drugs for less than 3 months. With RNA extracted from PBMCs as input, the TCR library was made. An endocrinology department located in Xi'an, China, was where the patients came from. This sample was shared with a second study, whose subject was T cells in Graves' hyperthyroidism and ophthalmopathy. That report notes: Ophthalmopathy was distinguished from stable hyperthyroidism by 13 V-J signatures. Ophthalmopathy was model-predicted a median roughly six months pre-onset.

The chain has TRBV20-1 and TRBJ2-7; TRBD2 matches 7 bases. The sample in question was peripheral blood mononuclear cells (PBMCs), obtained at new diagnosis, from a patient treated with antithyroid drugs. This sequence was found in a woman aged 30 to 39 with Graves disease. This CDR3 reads CSAPPTLAASSYEQYF. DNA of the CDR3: TGCAGTGCTCCGCCGACTCTAGCGGCAAGCTCCTACGAGCAGTACTTC.